Reported below is one T cell receptor (beta chain). What antigen it recognizes has not been identified. Base qualities are missing; no much larger clone stands one base away. This sample includes further DNA sequences coding for the same CDR3. This specimen belongs to a study of beta chain features in type 1 diabetes (dated by TCRdb to the late 2010s). Study-wide context: Mean age, gender distribution, total cell number and subset yield did not differ between patients and healthy donors. Regulatory and stem cell-like memory subsets were isolated from only 8 patients and 8 healthy donors, whereas naive and central memory subsets came from all 30 or so donors. Across all samples, about 110 million sorted cells were examined, and cell number per subset correlated strongly with RNA yield. In the study, recently diagnosed type 1 diabetes patients and matched healthy donors were compared on the TCRB repertoires of their sorted circulating CD4+ T cell subsets.

A single peripheral blood draw of around 0.11 L on average was collected from each donor into heparinised tubes. A BD FACSAria II and a panel including CD45RO, CCR7, CD25, CD127, CD95 and CD27 were used to sort naive, central memory, regulatory and stem cell-like memory CD4+ T cells. A purity above 98% was achieved for all sorted populations. Right away, PBMCs were isolated by Lymphoprep density gradient centrifugation and were stained directly, with no culture step. So that batch effects would be minimized, each experiment stained and sorted samples in pairs, pairing one healthy donor with one patient. The entire isolated RNA was reverse transcribed using the High Capacity cDNA Reverse Transcription Kit, and thus expressed TCRB transcripts were sequenced. Naive, central memory and regulatory T cell samples underwent deep immunoSEQ sequencing, averaging roughly 3.4 million total reads per sample. Sorted cells were lysed in RLT buffer, and RNA was extracted using DNase-treated RNeasy Micro or Mini kits according to cell number. Each cell subset was processed on its own to prevent cross-contamination, while patient and healthy donor samples were processed together. TCRB sequences were amplified from cDNA with the immunoSEQ multiplex PCR, producing 87-bp fragments spanning the CDR3 region. The amplicons were sequenced using the Illumina HiSeq platform. The paper's processing steps were these. Synthetic template baselines were used to correct PCR bias computationally, reads within Hamming distance 2 were collapsed together, and singletons that could not be merged were discarded. By aligning reads against IMGT, V, D and J genes, CDR3 length, and insertions or deletions at six rearrangement sites were assigned. Within each subset, clonotype counts were normalized to sorted cell number, after which true diversity and Gini coefficients were computed with the tcR R package. The overlap coefficient, calculated on TCRB nucleotide sequences, was used to measure repertoire sharing. Sourced from immuneACCESS, this table was stored by TCRdb with only in-frame sequences that have V and J called. A share of the clones is absent; for the studies checked, an unresolved V gene accounts for under half, and the remainder has no known explanation. V and J calls and clone size are copied from that table; D and trimming were computed from the DNA. In all, the sample holds around 180,000 clones, and about an eighth of those were seen once. Jointly, the top ten make up 0.62% of the sample.

General study outcomes and caveats: PCR might favor shorter templates, but patient and control samples were amplified and corrected together, so any skew would affect both groups equally. At VDJ recombination sites, type 1 diabetes patients had fewer insertions and more deleted nucleotides, which implies abnormalities in thymic rearrangement. Naive, central memory and regulatory TCRB repertoires appeared to be more alike among patients than among healthy donors. In all four CD4+ subsets, TCRB CDR3 length was moderately but significantly shorter in type 1 diabetes patients. Sequencing cDNA rather than genomic DNA could over-represent highly expressing activated cells, although activation and CD3 levels did not differ between groups. Only small numbers of individuals were included in the HLA sub-analyses, which left unresolved whether HLA type had any influence on TCRB rearrangement.

CDR1 is given as SGHNT and CDR2 as YENEEA, both from the germline V gene. Including cysteine and phenylalanine, the CDR3 has 15 amino acids. Only CDR3 DNA remains: 45 bases, in frame from the first base. V loses 5 bases of germline sequence and J loses 3 bases, and the interval between the two ends is 14 bases. Source material: central memory CD4+ T cells from blood. The source of this sequence is a woman younger than 35 in good health. The sequence joins TRBV11-3 to TRBJ2-1; perhaps TRBD1 is the D gene, with 6 bases matching. The DNA reads TGTGCCAGCAGCCTTGACGGGACAAGCTACAATGAGCAGTTCTTC. It specifies CASSLDGTSYNEQFF.